One TCR beta chain is described in this entry. Germline lookup yields CDR1 SGHVS and CDR2 FNYEAQ. This CDR3 is built from 15 residues. The V and J ends lost 3 bases and 7 bases respectively, with 16 bases between them. Authors' methods: Amplification from reference gene primers served as the basis for estimated nucleated cell counts. Data came from immunoSEQ multiplex PCR; TCRdb stores just in-frame clones and leaves some out. Clone size and the V and J calls come from that table; the DNA yielded D and trimming. Found here are 120,000 or so clones, 88% of them singletons; the top ten hold 1.5% to 1.9%. This sample stems from a study of blood T cell repertoires in COVID-19. Turning to the study itself: The United States, Italy and Spain supplied acute and convalescent COVID-19 samples. PBMCs, B-cell-depleted T cells, or T cells provided the cDNA or gDNA that made up the material.

V gene TRBV7-6 combines with J gene TRBJ2-1; a weak D match, TRBD1 (6 bases). This receptor was identified in a human donor in a cohort sampled during active COVID-19. Specimen: peripheral blood. The CDR3 here is CASSLEGGGRNEQFF. The CDR3 nucleotides are TGTGCCAGCAGCTTGGAAGGGGGTGGGCGAAATGAGCAGTTCTTC. The whole variable domain, remainder taken from reference TRBV7-6 and TRBJ2-1, is GAGVSQSPRYKVTKRGQDVALRCDPISGHVSLYWYRQALGQGPEFLTYFNYEAQQDKSGLPNDRFSAERPEGSISTLTIQRTEQRDSAMYRCASSLEGGGRNEQFFGPGTRLTVL.